The 21 T cell receptor beta chains below come from one sample, sequenced in a study of long-term antiretroviral therapy in people with HIV. Run at survey level, the immunoSEQ assay was version v3.0. Only in-frame clones appear in the TCRdb table, and some are missing; sequencing was by immunoSEQ multiplex PCR. The repertoire holds 14,000 or so clones, with approximately 85% as singletons. Here the sequenced sample was unsorted PBMCs, taken 6.2 years after starting antiretroviral therapy. The receptor source for this set is a man aged 40-49 years with HIV.

This clone was counted only a few times. This chain connects TRBV2 to TRBJ1-2, with 8 bases lining up with TRBD1. Germline CDR1 reads SNHLY; CDR2 reads FYNNEI. With 4 bases clipped from V and 7 bases from J, the junction kept 5 bases outside the gene matches. CDR3 size: 13 residues. The CDR3 region is CASSATGGFGYTF. The DNA for the CDR3 is TGTGCCAGCAGTGCAACAGGGGGTTTTGGCTACACCTTC. Filled out from reference TRBV2 and TRBJ1-2, the complete variable domain reads EPEVTQTPSHQVTQMGQEVILRCVPISNHLYFYWYRQILGQKVEFLVSFYNNEISEKSEIFDDQFSVERPDGSNFTLKIRSTKLEDSAMYFCASSATGGFGYTFGSGTRLTVV.

With respect to this clone: At one end, the junction sequence differs from germline, possibly due to a read error. The DNA of the CDR3 is TGCGCCAGCAGCCAAGATAGTAACAATGAGCAGTTCTTC. This codes for CASSQDSNNEQFF. This chain links TRBV7-2 with TRBJ2-1; no firm D call. This CDR3 is 13 amino acids long. CDR1 is SGHTA, CDR2 FQGNSA, per germline.

This chain connects TRBV7-9 to TRBJ2-7, with D possibly matching TRBD1 (5 bases). Trimming cost V 2 bases and J 1 base, with 9 bases left between them. Germline CDR1 is SEHNR and CDR2 is FQNEAQ (reference sequence). This CDR3 is built from 14 residues. CDR3 in DNA: TGTGCCAGCAGCTTAACGGACAATTCCTACGAGCAGTACTTC. Translating gives CASSLTDNSYEQYF. The full variable domain, in which reference TRBV7-9 and TRBJ2-7 provide the parts outside the CDR3, is DTGVSQNPRHKITKRGQNVTFRCDPISEHNRLYWYRQTLGQGPEFLTYFQNEAQLEKSRLLSDRFSAERPKGSFSTLEIQRTEQGDSAMYLCASSLTDNSYEQYFGPGTRLTVT.

V and J are TRBV19 and TRBJ1-2; the D gene is possibly TRBD1 (5 bases). Germline lookup yields CDR1 LNHDA and CDR2 SQIVND (reference sequence). The length of the CDR3 is 11 residues. Trimming cost V 6 bases and J 5 bases, with 7 bases left between them. The CDR3 loop reads CASSSGYGYTF. In DNA, the CDR3 is TGTGCCAGTAGCTCAGGGTATGGCTACACCTTC.

The chain uses TRBV4-3 and TRBJ2-1, with TRBD2 as a possible D gene (5 bases). This CDR3 region has 17 residues. Per germline, CDR1 LGHNA and CDR2 YSLEER. V lost 0 bases and J lost 5, with 17 bases in between. The CDR3 loop reads CASSQEPPSGLNNEQFF. CDR3 nucleotides: TGCGCCAGCAGCCAAGAACCCCCCAGTGGACTCAACAATGAGCAGTTCTTC.

The chain has TRBV7-9 and TRBJ2-7; D gene uncertain. The germline V and J ends were trimmed by 4 bases and 2 bases, with 9 bases remaining between them. The germline V gene encodes CDR1 SEHNR and CDR2 FQNEAQ (reference sequence). The CDR3 consists of 13 residues. CDR3 sequence (DNA): TGTGCCAGCAGCTCAGACCTTCCCTACGAGCAGTACTTC. It is translated as CASSSDLPYEQYF.

In its sample, this clone was seen once. The chain links TRBV5-4 to TRBJ1-1; tentatively, D is TRBD1 (6 bases). The CDR3 length is 17 residues. Trimming removed 7 bases from V and 5 bases from J, with 27 bases in between. CDR1 is SGHNT and CDR2 is YYREEE in the germline V gene (reference sequence). DNA of the CDR3: TGTGCCAGCCCCTCCCCAGGGGTCAAGGAAGATTGGACTGAAGCTTTCTTT. As protein: CASPSPGVKEDWTEAFF.

The V gene is TRBV7-9, the J gene TRBJ1-4; D gene unclear. This CDR3 is built from 15 residues. Germline V gives CDR1 SEHNR, CDR2 FQNEAQ (reference sequence). The V end was cut by 4 bases, the J end by 0 bases, with 9 bases between. The CDR3, as DNA: TGTGCCAGCAGCTATGGGGTGACAACTAATGAAAAACTGTTTTTT. Its protein is CASSYGVTTNEKLFF. The full variable domain, completed using reference TRBV7-9 and TRBJ1-4, is DTGVSQNPRHKITKRGQNVTFRCDPISEHNRLYWYRQTLGQGPEFLTYFQNEAQLEKSRLLSDRFSAERPKGSFSTLEIQRTEQGDSAMYLCASSYGVTTNEKLFFGSGTQLSVL.

The chain uses TRBV19 and TRBJ2-5; D possibly matches TRBD1 or TRBD2 (7 bases each). Germline values: CDR1 LNHDA, CDR2 SQIVND (reference sequence). V was cut by 5 bases and J by 5 bases, with 18 bases left in between. CDR3 length equals 15 residues. CDR3 in amino acids: CASSPRGATGETQYF. DNA of the CDR3: TGTGCCAGTAGTCCCCGGGGGGCGACAGGGGAGACCCAGTACTTC.

The rearrangement links TRBV29-1 to TRBJ1-1; D is uncertain. The germline CDR1 and CDR2 sequences are SQVTM and ANQGSEA. Trimming took off 5 bases at V and 2 bases at J, with 18 bases between the two ends. The CDR3 sequence is 15 residues long. The CDR3 DNA reads TGCAGCGTTTTCGGAATTGGGAATCTAAACACTGAAGCTTTCTTT. It translates to CSVFGIGNLNTEAFF. The whole variable domain, filled in from reference TRBV29-1 and TRBJ1-1, reads SAVISQKPSRDICQRGTSLTIQCQVDSQVTMMFWYRQQPGQSLTLIATANQGSEATYESGFVIDKFPISRPNLTFSTLTVSNMSPEDSSIYLCSVFGIGNLNTEAFFGQGTRLTVV.

The CDR3 sequence is CASSEGGLNYGYTF. CDR3 DNA: TGTGCCAGTAGTGAGGGGGGCCTGAACTATGGCTACACCTTC. The chain has TRBV19 and TRBJ1-2, with a weak D call TRBD1 (6 bases). The germline CDR1 and CDR2 sequences are LNHDA and SQIVND (reference sequence). The CDR3 runs to 14 residues. Trimming took off 5 bases at V and 2 bases at J, with 12 bases between the two ends.

V is TRBV7-9 and J is TRBJ2-5; D call uncertain. The length of the CDR3 is 13 residues. V was clipped by 6 bases and J by 2 bases, with 10 bases between them. Germline CDR1 and CDR2: SEHNR and FQNEAQ (reference sequence). This chain's CDR3 is CASSPQVQETQYF. The CDR3 DNA reads TGTGCCAGCAGTCCCCAGGTACAAGAGACCCAGTACTTC.

The CDR3 DNA sequence: TGCGCCAGCAGCTTGCTCGGCGGGAGATCCTACAATGAGCAGTTCTTC. This gives the protein CASSLLGGRSYNEQFF. The chain employs TRBV5-1 and TRBJ2-1; 7 bases match TRBD2. The CDR3 totals 16 residues. With 1 base clipped from V and 1 base from J, the junction kept 5 bases outside the gene matches. Germline V gene sequence: CDR1 SGHRS, CDR2 YFSETQ. Full variable domain (remainder filled in from reference TRBV5-1 and TRBJ2-1): KAGVTQTPRYLIKTRGQQVTLSCSPISGHRSVSWYQQTPGQGLQFLFEYFSETQRNKGNFPGRFSGRQFSNSRSEMNVSTLELGDSALYLCASSLLGGRSYNEQFFGPGTRLTVL.

This clone was observed a few times. The chain is built from TRBV7-2 and TRBJ2-7; 8 positions match TRBD1. Germline trimming cut 5 bases from V and 9 bases from J; bases unmatched to any gene: 9. Germline CDR1 is SGHTA and CDR2 is FQGNSA. The CDR3 loop spans 13 amino acids. The DNA for the CDR3 is TGTGCCAGCAGCCCTACGACAGGGGTAGGGCAGTACTTC. This sequence encodes CASSPTTGVGQYF.

This chain links TRBV10-3 with TRBJ2-5; D possibly matches TRBD1 or TRBD2 (5 bases each). The CDR3 is made up of 14 amino acids. Trimming shortened V by 5 bases and J by 5 bases, and 15 bases separated the two germline ends. CDR1 and CDR2 from the germline V gene are ENHRY and SYGVKD. The CDR3 reads CAISPGRLGETQYF. In nucleotides, the CDR3 is TGTGCCATCAGTCCGGGACGGCTGGGGGAGACCCAGTACTTC.

This clone qualifies as medium-sized. The genes are TRBV4-3 and TRBJ1-5; D gene ambiguous. The CDR3 sequence is 14 residues long. Trimming pared 2 bases from V and 3 bases from J, leaving 8 bases between. Germline-derived CDR1 and CDR2 are LGHNA and YSLEER. The CDR3: CASSQNTFNQPQHF. The CDR3 DNA reads TGCGCCAGCAGCCAAAACACCTTCAATCAGCCCCAGCATTTT.

V gene TRBV29-1 combines with J gene TRBJ2-7, with TRBD1 identical over 10 bases. Trimming removed 7 bases from V and 4 bases from J; junction bases left unmatched: 13. The germline CDR1 and CDR2 sequences are SQVTM and ANQGSEA. The CDR3 sequence is 15 residues long. The CDR3 DNA sequence: TGCAGCGCCACTCCTACGGGACAGGGGTCATACGAGCAGTACTTC. It translates to CSATPTGQGSYEQYF.

The gene calls are TRBV6-1 and TRBJ1-1; D may be TRBD1 (6 bases). The CDR3 is 14 residues long. Germline V gives CDR1 MNHNS, CDR2 SASEGT. V lost 3 bases and J lost 2, with 10 bases in between. The CDR3 region has the DNA TGTGCCAGCAGTGATGGGGGGCTAAACACTGAAGCTTTCTTT. This translates into CASSDGGLNTEAFF.

The chain is built from TRBV5-6 and TRBJ2-7; TRBD1 matches at 9 bases. In germline, CDR1 is SGHDT, CDR2 YYEEEE. V shed 5 bases and J 3 bases; nucleotides not matched to a gene: 3. There are 13 residues in the CDR3. This CDR3 is CASSGTGSYEQYF. The CDR3 DNA follows: TGTGCCAGCAGTGGGACAGGGAGCTACGAGCAGTACTTC.

The chain joins TRBV5-6 to TRBJ1-5; D call uncertain. The germline V and J ends were trimmed by 3 bases and 0 bases, with 10 bases remaining between them. The CDR3 extends over 15 amino acids. The germline V gene has CDR1 SGHDT and CDR2 YYEEEE. Here the CDR3 reads CASSSVLYSNQPQHF. The CDR3 coding sequence is TGTGCCAGCAGCTCGGTCTTATATAGCAATCAGCCCCAGCATTTT.

The V call is TRBV27, the J call TRBJ2-5; TRBD2 agrees at 7 bases. The CDR3 totals 16 residues. The trim removed 8 bases at V and 8 bases at J, leaving 20 bases unmatched. CDR1 and CDR2 (germline): MNHEY, SMNVEV (reference sequence). CDR3 DNA: TGTGCCAGCCGCGGAGTTGGGGGAGGGCTAGAGAACACCCAGTACTTC. Translated: CASRGVGGGLENTQYF.